Listed below are T cell receptor beta chains from one sample, sequenced in a study of T cell responses to AZD1222 COVID-19 vaccine. The repertoire was sequenced with immunoSEQ multiplex PCR; TCRdb's copy has only in-frame clones and lacks some. The sample consists of about 100,000 clones, nearly 95% of them appearing once. The sample was peripheral blood, taken on day 0 of AZD1222 vaccination. The receptors were gathered from an adult in good health. The CDR3 runs from the conserved cysteine through the conserved F or W. A D gene is named only where the DNA matches it firmly. Clone size, where shown, is once, few, many, or a class for clones that have expanded.

j_gene	v_gene	d_gene	abundance	CDR3nt	CDR3aa
TRBJ1-4	TRBV7-8	TRBD1	-	TGTGCCAGCAGCTTAGGGGACAGGGTGGAAAAACTGTTTTTT	CASSLGDRVEKLFF
TRBJ2-3	TRBV6-5	TRBD1	-	TGTGCCAGCAGTTACGGGGGCAGGGGGCCAGATACGCAGTATTTT	CASSYGGRGPDTQYF
TRBJ2-1	TRBV6-5	TRBD2	-	TGTGCCAGCAGTTACACCGGGCTAGCGGGCCGGGATGAGCAGTTCTTC	CASSYTGLAGRDEQFF
TRBJ2-1	TRBV4-1	TRBD1	-	TGCGCCAGCAGCCAACAATTTTCAGGGGGAGTCTACAATGAGCAGTTCTTC	CASSQQFSGGVYNEQFF
TRBJ1-1	TRBV5-1	-	-	TGCGCCAGCAGCTTGGTCGGGCGGTGGAACACTGAAGCTTTCTTT	CASSLVGRWNTEAFF
TRBJ1-1	TRBV5-6	-	-	TGTGCCAGCAGCTTGCAGGGAGGCACTGAAGCTTTCTTT	CASSLQGGTEAFF
TRBJ2-4	TRBV19	-	-	TGTGCCAGTAGGAAGGCTATGGCCAAAAACATTCAGTACTTC	CASRKAMAKNIQYF
TRBJ2-3	TRBV5-1	TRBD2	-	TGCGCCAGCAGCTTGGATCGCGGGAGTATAATAGATACGCAGTATTTT	CASSLDRGSIIDTQYF
TRBJ2-7	TRBV5-6	-	-	TGTGCCAGCAGCTTGGACAGGATCAAGCAGTACTTC	CASSLDRIKQYF
TRBJ1-2	TRBV18	TRBD1	once	TGTGCCAGCTCACCGACCGGGACAGGGGGCAGAAGCTATGGCTACACCTTC	CASSPTGTGGRSYGYTF
TRBJ2-7	TRBV7-2	TRBD2	-	TGTGCCAGCAGTGGGACTAGCGGGAGGTACTCCTACGAGCAGTACTTC	CASSGTSGRYSYEQYF
TRBJ2-7	TRBV7-9	TRBD2	-	TGTGCCAGCAGCTCAGGGGGGACTAGCGGACACTACGAGCAGTACTTC	CASSSGGTSGHYEQYF
TRBJ2-7	TRBV29-1	-	-	TGCAGCGTTTACAACAGGGGACTTCACGAGCAGTACTTC	CSVYNRGLHEQYF
TRBJ2-7	TRBV4-3	TRBD2	-	TGCGCCAGCAGCCCTGGAGTTAGCGGGGGGCGCTACGAGCAGTACTTC	CASSPGVSGGRYEQYF
TRBJ2-1	TRBV28	TRBD2	-	TGTGCCAGCAGTTCCCCTAGCGGAAGAGCCTACAATGAGCAGTTCTTC	CASSSPSGRAYNEQFF
TRBJ2-5	TRBV19	TRBD2	-	TGTGCCAGTAGTAAAGGACTAGTGGAGACCCAGTACTTC	CASSKGLVETQYF
TRBJ2-3	TRBV11-2	TRBD1	-	TGTGCCAGCAGCTTAGGGACAGGGGCTAGCACAGATACGCAGTATTTT	CASSLGTGASTDTQYF
TRBJ1-1	TRBV6-5	-	-	TGTGCCAGCAGCGTCGACAGCATGAACACTGAAGCTTTCTTT	CASSVDSMNTEAFF
TRBJ1-2	TRBV6-1	-	-	TGTGCCAGCAGGGGACACGACTATGGCTACACCTTC	CASRGHDYGYTF
TRBJ1-3	TRBV7-6	TRBD1	-	TGTGCCAGCAGGGACAGGGTTGACACCATATATTTT	CASRDRVDTIYF
TRBJ2-7	TRBV19	-	-	TGTGCCAGTAGTATACTAGCAACGGACCACGAGCAGTACTTC	CASSILATDHEQYF
TRBJ2-5	TRBV11-2	-	-	TGTGCCAGCAGCTTAGTCTCCCAAGAGACCCAGTACTTC	CASSLVSQETQYF
TRBJ2-5	TRBV27	-	-	TGTGCCAGCAGTATTACGGTGGAAGCTATGGTGGGAGAGACCCAGTACTTC	CASSITVEAMVGETQYF
TRBJ1-5	TRBV5-8	-	-	TGTGCCAGCAGCTTGGGGGGTCGGGGCAATCAGCCCCAGCATTTT	CASSLGGRGNQPQHF
TRBJ1-2	TRBV7-2	-	-	TGTGCCAGCAGCTTAGCCCCGGGTTCGGGCTACACCTTC	CASSLAPGSGYTF
TRBJ1-1	TRBV18	TRBD1	-	TGTGCCAGCTCACCAACTATGTGGACAGGAACGGAGGCTGAAGCTTTCTTT	CASSPTMWTGTEAEAFF
TRBJ1-5	TRBV12-3/TRBV12-4	-	-	TGTGCCAGCAGTTTTTTTCCGGGTCAGCCCCAGCATTTT	CASSFFPGQPQHF
TRBJ1-5	TRBV27	-	-	TGTGCCAGCAGTTCGCGGGGCAATCAGCCCCAGCATTTT	CASSSRGNQPQHF
TRBJ2-1	TRBV11-2	TRBD2	-	TGTGCCAGCAGCAGGGGACTAGCGGCTAACAATGAGCAGTTCTTC	CASSRGLAANNEQFF
TRBJ2-7	TRBV4-2	-	few	TGTGCCAGCAGCTATCAGGGGTATGACGAGCAGTACTTC	CASSYQGYDEQYF
TRBJ2-2	TRBV19	-	-	TGTGCCAGTAGTACCCTCTTGGGCGGGGAGCTGTTTTTT	CASSTLLGGELFF
TRBJ1-2	TRBV29-1	-	once	TGCAGCGTTGAGGGGGGCAGATCCGGCTATGGCTACACCTTC	CSVEGGRSGYGYTF
TRBJ2-3	TRBV12-3/TRBV12-4	-	-	TGTGCCAGCAGATCAGGGGGGCCAGATACGCAGTATTTT	CASRSGGPDTQYF
TRBJ1-2	TRBV5-5	TRBD1	-	TGTGCCAGCAGCCAATCGACAGGGGTTGCCTATGGCTACACCTTC	CASSQSTGVAYGYTF
TRBJ2-7	TRBV3-1/TRBV3-2	-	-	TGTGCCAGCAGCCAAGTAGGCGTCTCCTACGAGCAGTACTTC	CASSQVGVSYEQYF
TRBJ2-7	TRBV5-1	-	-	TGCGCCAGCAGCGGGGATATTGGGGGCTCCTACGAGCAGTACTTC	CASSGDIGGSYEQYF
TRBJ1-1	TRBV30	-	-	TGTGGGGGGGGCCGGGACACTGAAGCTTTCTTT	CGGGRDTEAFF
TRBJ2-7	TRBV10-3	-	once	TGTGCCATCAGTGACCCCACGGACTTATCCTACGAGCAGTACTTC	CAISDPTDLSYEQYF
TRBJ2-1	TRBV14	-	-	TGTGCCAGCAGCCACCTAGCCTTAAAGAATGAGCAGTTCTTC	CASSHLALKNEQFF
TRBJ1-1	TRBV9	-	-	TGTGCCAGCAGCCCGGGGGTGGGCGCTGAAGCTTTCTTT	CASSPGVGAEAFF
TRBJ2-1	TRBV6-2/TRBV6-3	TRBD2	-	TGTGCCAGCAGTTACGATGGGAGCGGGAGGGGCTTCTACAATGAGCAGTTCTTC	CASSYDGSGRGFYNEQFF
TRBJ2-1	TRBV9	TRBD2	-	TGTGCCAGCAGCGCCGCTAGCGGGAGAGGTAATGAGCAGTTCTTC	CASSAASGRGNEQFF
TRBJ1-1	TRBV5-1	-	-	TGCGCCAGCAGCTTTGGGCAGGGCCGTGAAGCTTTCTTT	CASSFGQGREAFF
TRBJ2-7	TRBV6-2/TRBV6-3	-	-	TGTGCCAGCAGTATCGGCTCTTCCTACGAGCAGTACTTC	CASSIGSSYEQYF
TRBJ2-2	TRBV7-9	-	-	TGTGCCAGCAGTTCATACCCGGGACACTTTACCGGGGAGCTGTTTTTT	CASSSYPGHFTGELFF
TRBJ1-2	TRBV12-3/TRBV12-4	-	-	TGTGCCAGCAGTTTCAGTTCCTATGGCTACACCTTC	CASSFSSYGYTF
TRBJ2-2	TRBV2	TRBD2	-	TGTGCCAGCAGGATACTAGCGGGACCCGGGGAGCTGTTTTTT	CASRILAGPGELFF
TRBJ2-6	TRBV19	TRBD1	-	TGTGCCAGTAGTCCAGACCCTACACCGGGACAGTCTGGGGCCAACGTCCTGACTTTC	CASSPDPTPGQSGANVLTF
TRBJ2-7	TRBV4-1	TRBD1	-	TGCGCCAGCAGCCAAGCTCCGCGGACAGGGGGCGACGAGCAGTACTTC	CASSQAPRTGGDEQYF
TRBJ2-1	TRBV6-2/TRBV6-3	-	-	TGTGCCAGCAGTCCCCGTTGGGGGGAAGAGCAGTTCTTC	CASSPRWGEEQFF
TRBJ2-1	TRBV19	-	-	TGTGCCAGTAGCCCCGAGCGGAGCTCCTACAATGAGCAGTTCTTC	CASSPERSSYNEQFF
TRBJ1-5	TRBV29-1	-	-	TGCAGCGTTGGCGGCGGGGCAGGGGTCGATCAGCCCCAGCATTTT	CSVGGGAGVDQPQHF
TRBJ2-3	TRBV4-3	TRBD2	-	TGCGCCAGCAGCCTAAGACTAGCGGGAGGGGCAGATACGCAGTATTTT	CASSLRLAGGADTQYF
TRBJ2-5	TRBV7-9	-	-	TGTGCCAGCAGTCGAGACTCAAAAGAGACCCAGTACTTC	CASSRDSKETQYF